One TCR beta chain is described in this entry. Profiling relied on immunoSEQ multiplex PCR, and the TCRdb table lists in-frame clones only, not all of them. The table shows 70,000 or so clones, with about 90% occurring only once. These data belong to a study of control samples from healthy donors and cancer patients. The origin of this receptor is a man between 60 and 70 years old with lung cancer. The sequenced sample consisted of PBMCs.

For the CDR3, the DNA is TGTGCCAGCAGTGCTACGGACACCGGGGAGCTGTTTTTT. Translated: CASSATDTGELFF. The chain carries TRBV2 and TRBJ2-2; D gene unclear. CDR1 is SNHLY and CDR2 is FYNNEI in the germline V gene. The CDR3 loop spans 13 amino acids. The V and J ends lost 4 bases and 3 bases respectively, with 6 bases between them.